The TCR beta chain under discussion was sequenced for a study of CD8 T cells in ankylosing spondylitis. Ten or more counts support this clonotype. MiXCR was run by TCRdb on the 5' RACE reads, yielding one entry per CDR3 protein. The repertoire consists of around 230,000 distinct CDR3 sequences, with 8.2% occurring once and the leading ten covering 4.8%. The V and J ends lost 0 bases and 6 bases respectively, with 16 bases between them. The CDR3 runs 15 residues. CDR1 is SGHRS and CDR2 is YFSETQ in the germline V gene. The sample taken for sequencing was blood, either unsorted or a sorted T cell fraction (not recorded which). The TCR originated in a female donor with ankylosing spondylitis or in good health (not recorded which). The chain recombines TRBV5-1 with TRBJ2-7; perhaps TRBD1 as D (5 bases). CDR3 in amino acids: CASSLGTRPDSEQYF. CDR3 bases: TGCGCCAGCAGCTTGGGAACGAGGCCCGACAGCGAGCAGTACTTC.